This TCR beta chain derives from a study of cytotoxic CD8 clonotypes in ibrutinib-treated CLL. For the study at large: A mean of around 260,000 productive templates and 94,082 productive rearrangements was obtained per sample.

Repertoires were generated with immunoSEQ multiplex PCR, while TCRdb's copy carries only in-frame clones and drops some. The sample contains more than 200,000 clones, 65% to 80% of which appear only once. CDR3 length equals 15 residues. Germline CDR1 and CDR2: SQVTM and ANQGSEA. Trimming removed 8 bases from V and 1 base from J; junction bases left unmatched: 12. The receptor's source is a human donor with chronic lymphocytic leukemia. The chain recombines TRBV29-1 with TRBJ1-1; 8 bases line up with TRBD1. Sequencing used PBMCs, obtained after 12 months of ibrutinib treatment. The CDR3: CSTNQGGTGNTEAFF. In nucleotides, the CDR3 is TGCAGCACAAACCAGGGAGGGACAGGGAACACTGAAGCTTTCTTT.